This TCR beta chain comes out of a study of blood T cells in healthy people across ages (dated by TCRdb to the mid-2010s). For context, the study as a whole: In model experiments, template switching captured about one uniquely barcoded TCR beta cDNA molecule for every two T cells. Age-related changes in TCR beta repertoire diversity were measured in the study by deep sequencing normalized with unique cDNA molecular identifiers. The donors were split into four age groups: young (average 16 years), middle-aged (roughly 42), aged (62) and long-lived (roughly 86). Using the same blood draw, the study looked at two additional independent replicas of 1 million unique cDNA reads for two donors, one aged 18 to 30 and the other aged 80 or older. What the authors observed across the whole study: Compared with the aged group, the long-lived group had more naive CD4+ T cells, fewer expanded clones and increased TCR diversity, a pattern suggesting age selection. Bulk unsorted PBMC profiling prevented conclusive comparison of naive and antigen-experienced compartments. Estimates of total diversity based on one million sequenced T cells were regarded as lower bounds and as underestimates. Because the CMV infection status of the donors was unknown, age-related changes in expanded clonotypes may potentially have been confounded. The percentage of naive T cells measured by flow cytometry correlated strongly with observed TCR beta diversity. Observed TCR beta diversity per million T cells fell roughly linearly with age, and a significant reduction was already apparent by age around 39.

This clonotype was counted a few times. What antigen it recognizes has not been identified. No much larger clone exists at a distance of one base, and base qualities are not known. From its cysteine to its phenylalanine, the CDR3 spans 14 amino acids. The read is trimmed to its CDR3 DNA, 42 bases read in frame from base 1. In the germline V gene, CDR1 corresponds to LGHNA and CDR2 to YSLEER. The trim is 3 bases for V and 6 bases for J, with a gap of 14 bases between the germline ends. The method behind the library was 5' RACE. This sample was sequenced with an Illumina HiSeq 2500. The second PCR ran for about 6 to 12 cycles and used a J-beta primer mix along with a sample-barcoded 5' primer. A template-switch 5' adaptor carrying 12 random nucleotides introduced a unique molecular identifier onto each TCR beta cDNA molecule. Each sample yielded at least 3 million CDR3-containing paired-end reads. First-strand cDNA synthesis was performed from all RNA using the Mint cDNA synthesis kit, with priming by a TRBC-specific oligonucleotide. All cDNA was treated with uracil-DNA glycosylase and then went through a first 18-cycle PCR with the universal primers M1SS and BC2_uni_R. Processing in the source paper ran as follows. For normalization, 1 million high-quality reads were randomly selected from each sample, with every read carrying a distinct molecular identifier. Instead of being binned into consensus sequences, reads with shared molecular identifiers were discarded. CDR3 identification, clonotype clustering and error correction used MiTCR with a Q25 quality threshold and the strictest error-elimination algorithm. A nonparametric unseen species model using Euler transformation provided a lower-bound estimate of total TCR beta diversity. TCRdb reprocessing: public reads trimmed at Q25 with fastp, clones called with MiXCR, in-frame beta chains kept. Every distinct CDR3 protein forms one entry, paired with its most common genes and DNA. The V and J calls, along with clone size, are taken from TCRdb and not from the paper's own processing. The sample table contains some 760,000 distinct CDR3 sequences; only one count was recorded for approximately 25% of them. The ten biggest clones cover 9.4% of the sample.

Donors were approximately 42 systemically healthy Caucasian individuals from Russia aged 6 to 90 years. Each donor gave around 9 milliliters of peripheral blood, collected into EDTA-treated Vacutainer tubes. Ficoll-Paque density-gradient centrifugation was used to isolate PBMCs, with at least 6.5 million per sample. Trizol reagent was used to extract total RNA from the PBMCs, yielding at least 6 micrograms per sample. For every donor, flow cytometry on a PBMC aliquot measured the percentage of naive CD45RAhigh/CD27high T cells. These data were likewise used in another study, on T cells of mothers and their children. The second paper states: Nine systemically healthy Caucasian individuals, comprising three mothers and their six children, were included as donors. cDNA synthesis used all of the extracted RNA, with around 1.5 ug of RNA in each 15 ul reaction. In the second PCR, the M1S primer added sample barcodes and 2-4 random nucleotides. Over 8 million TCR beta CDR3 reads were obtained for each mother, and around 3 million reads were obtained for each child. Thymic selection shapes the output of TCR recombination in a similar way in related and unrelated pairs, and inherited differences have a minor effect. Related mother-child pairs always showed normalized repertoire overlap that was slightly higher than in unrelated mother-child pairs, though the difference was never significant. No persistent microchimeric T cell clones were found, with a detection sensitivity of 85 to 100 clones per million clonotypes. In the study, deep NGS was used to compare the TCR beta repertoires of mothers and children, and features distinguishing related mother-child pairs from unrelated individuals were sought. Mothers averaged roughly 36 +/- 4 years of age and children averaged approximately 11 +/- 4 years. After adapter ligation with NEBNext reagents, the libraries were sequenced on Illumina HiSeq 2000 with 100+100 nt paired-end reads. Mother and child libraries were prepared a month apart and sequenced in separate runs to prevent cross-contamination. For each donor, somewhere between about 450,000 and 2,000,000 distinct TCR beta clonotypes were identified. Naive TCR beta clonotypes were estimated from low-frequency clonotypes matched to each donor's FACS-determined naive share, without sorting.

The specimen was blood. The receptor was derived from a boy aged 10-17 years in good health. This receptor chain uses TRBV4-3 and TRBJ1-2, and the D gene may be TRBD1, 6 bases matching. For the CDR3, the sequence is CASSHLQGPDGYTF. The DNA sequence is given as TGCGCCAGCAGCCACTTACAGGGACCCGATGGCTACACCTTC.